One and the same sample provided the 26 T cell receptor beta chains below, sequenced in a study of T cell changes during pregnancy in multiple sclerosis. Sequenced by immunoSEQ multiplex PCR; TCRdb stores in-frame clones only, minus some. The table lists about 64,000 clones, roughly 92% of them singletons. Material: peripheral blood, obtained in the second trimester of pregnancy. The receptors derive from a female donor with multiple sclerosis, enrolled in a pregnancy study.

This chain connects TRBV6-1 to TRBJ2-5, with D maybe TRBD1 (5 bases). Germline lookup yields CDR1 MNHNS and CDR2 SASEGT. V lost 1 base and J lost 2, with 5 bases in between. The CDR3 has 13 residues. CDR3: CASSEGTQETQYF. The CDR3 DNA reads as TGTGCCAGCAGTGAAGGGACACAAGAGACCCAGTACTTC.

The chain joins TRBV9 to TRBJ2-2, with a weak D call TRBD2 (6 bases). This CDR3 is built from 16 residues. V was clipped by 0 bases and J by 3 bases, with 12 bases between them. The germline gives CDR1 SGDLS, CDR2 YYNGEE. The CDR3 DNA sequence: TGTGCCAGCAGCGTAGGTCTGCGGGGCTACACCGGGGAGCTGTTTTTT. Residues: CASSVGLRGYTGELFF.

The rearrangement links TRBV19 to TRBJ1-1, with 8 bases that match TRBD1. V gave up 8 bases and J gave up 5 bases; unmatched junction bases: 7. The CDR3 sequence is 13 residues long. Germline V gene sequence: CDR1 LNHDA, CDR2 SQIVND (reference sequence). In DNA form, the CDR3 reads TGTGCCAGTCGACAGGGGCGCGGTACTGAAGCTTTCTTT. Protein sequence: CASRQGRGTEAFF. The variable domain in full, with the rest retrieved from reference TRBV19 and TRBJ1-1, is DGGITQSPKYLFRKEGQNVTLSCEQNLNHDAMYWYRQDPGQGLRLIYYSQIVNDFQKGDIAEGYSVSREKKESFPLTVTSAQKNPTAFYLCASRQGRGTEAFFGQGTRLTVV.

The rearrangement joins TRBV28 to TRBJ2-7; D not resolved. The CDR3 is 12 residues long. CDR1 MDHEN and CDR2 SYDVKM come from the germline V gene. V lost 8 bases and J 3 bases, leaving 11 bases between the germline ends. The CDR3 bases are TGTGCCAGCGTCGCCTCCAGCTACGAGCAGTACTTC. It specifies CASVASSYEQYF.

The chain couples TRBV2 to TRBJ2-1; 8 nucleotides match TRBD2. The CDR3 length is 16 residues. J gave up 3 bases and V 5 bases, and 9 bases lay outside the gene matches. Germline CDR1 reads SNHLY; CDR2 reads FYNNEI. The chain's CDR3 is CASSRSGGVGYNEQFF. The DNA for the CDR3 is TGTGCCAGCAGTAGAAGCGGGGGTGTGGGCTACAATGAGCAGTTCTTC.

The chain recombines TRBV4-2 with TRBJ2-7; no clear D gene. CDR1 and CDR2 (germline): LGHNA, YNFKEQ. CDR3 size: 14 residues. Deletions cut 1 base from V and 1 base from J, with 8 bases between. The CDR3 sequence is CASSQASGSYEQYF. CDR3 coding DNA: TGTGCCAGCAGCCAAGCCAGTGGTTCCTACGAGCAGTACTTC.

The V and J genes are TRBV5-5 and TRBJ2-5, with TRBD2 matching over 14 bases. CDR1 and CDR2 (germline): SGHKS, YYEKEE (reference sequence). The CDR3 has 15 amino acids. Trimming at V came to 4 bases and at J to 5 bases, leaving 4 bases not matched to a gene. The CDR3 sequence is CASSRTSGRQETQYF. The CDR3 nucleotides are TGTGCCAGCAGCAGGACTAGCGGGAGGCAGGAGACCCAGTACTTC.

The V call is TRBV5-5, the J call TRBJ2-1; 8 bases align to TRBD2. CDR1 and CDR2 from the germline V gene are SGHKS and YYEKEE (reference sequence). This CDR3 comprises 16 residues. With V trimmed by 1 base and J by 3 bases, 6 bases remained unmatched. CDR3 nucleotides: TGTGCCAGCAGCTTGTCCCTAGCGGGCAACTACAATGAGCAGTTCTTC. Translation gives CASSLSLAGNYNEQFF. Drawing the rest from reference TRBV5-5 and TRBJ2-1, the complete variable domain is DAGVTQSPTHLIKTRGQQVTLRCSPISGHKSVSWYQQVLGQGPQFIFQYYEKEERGRGNFPDRFSARQFPNYSSELNVNALLLGDSALYLCASSLSLAGNYNEQFFGPGTRLTVL.

This chain joins TRBV5-1 and TRBJ1-4; possible D gene TRBD1, 5 bases. This CDR3 spans 13 amino acids. Germline-derived CDR1 and CDR2 are SGHRS and YFSETQ. V lost 5 bases to trimming and J lost 6 bases, with 11 bases between them. In nucleotides, the CDR3 is TGCGCCAGCAGAAGGGGCGCAGATGAAAAACTGTTTTTT. As protein: CASRRGADEKLFF.

This chain links TRBV10-2 with TRBJ2-1; 8 bases are a match to TRBD2. The trim removed 5 bases at V and 0 bases at J, leaving 6 bases unmatched. CDR3 size: 16 residues. CDR1 and CDR2 from the germline V gene are WSHSY and SAAADI. CDR3 amino acids: CASSLNSGSSYNEQFF. CDR3 nucleotides: TGCGCCAGCAGTCTGAACAGCGGGAGCTCCTACAATGAGCAGTTCTTC.

This clone showed up many times. This same CDR3 is encoded by further DNA sequences in the sample. The rearrangement uses TRBV6-4 and TRBJ2-2, with TRBD2 as a possible D gene (5 bases). V lost 0 bases and J lost 3, with 5 bases in between. Germline CDR1 is MRHNA and CDR2 is SNTAGT. The CDR3 length is 14 residues. This CDR3 reads CASSDSRDTGELFF. The CDR3 DNA reads as TGTGCCAGCAGTGACTCGCGGGACACCGGGGAGCTGTTTTTT.

The genes are TRBV6-1 and TRBJ1-2; TRBD1 aligns across 8 bases. The CDR3 extends over 15 amino acids. Looked up from germline, CDR1 is MNHNS and CDR2 is SASEGT. Trimming cost V 2 bases and J 5 bases; bases outside gene matches: 7. CDR3 amino acids: CASSERAGGNYGYTF. CDR3 sequence (DNA): TGTGCCAGCAGTGAAAGGGCAGGGGGCAATTATGGCTACACCTTC.

This chain uses TRBV29-1 with TRBJ2-7; 8 bases line up with TRBD1. V trimming: 4 bases; J trimming: 0 bases; junction bases outside the gene matches: 2. The CDR3 has 13 amino acids. Germline CDR1 reads SQVTM; CDR2 reads ANQGSEA. In DNA, the CDR3 is TGCAGCGTTGGAGGGACAGGCTCCTACGAGCAGTACTTC. Its protein is CSVGGTGSYEQYF.

This rearrangement joins TRBV4-1 to TRBJ1-1; D might be TRBD1 (6 bases). The V gene's germline CDR1 is MGHRA and CDR2 YSYEKL. V was clipped by 4 bases and J by 4 bases, with 13 bases between them. This CDR3 has 14 amino acids. CDR3 bases: TGCGCCAGCAGCCCCCACAGGGATAGCACTGAAGCTTTCTTT. Protein product: CASSPHRDSTEAFF.

The V gene is TRBV19, the J gene TRBJ2-5, with D possibly being TRBD2 (6 bases). Deletions cut 2 bases from V and 3 bases from J, with 13 bases between. The CDR3 contains 15 residues. Germline CDR1 reads LNHDA; CDR2 reads SQIVND (reference sequence). For the CDR3, the DNA is TGTGCCAGTAGTATACTCGGGACTGCTGAAGAGACCCAGTACTTC. Its protein is CASSILGTAEETQYF. The entire variable domain, with the rest obtained from reference TRBV19 and TRBJ2-5, is as follows: DGGITQSPKYLFRKEGQNVTLSCEQNLNHDAMYWYRQDPGQGLRLIYYSQIVNDFQKGDIAEGYSVSREKKESFPLTVTSAQKNPTAFYLCASSILGTAEETQYFGPGTRLLVL.

The J gene is TRBJ2-3, the V gene TRBV30, with TRBD1 identical over 11 bases. Germline assignment: CDR1 GTSNPN and CDR2 SVGIG (reference sequence). Trimming at V came to 5 bases and at J to 3 bases, leaving 4 bases not matched to a gene. The CDR3 totals 14 residues. CDR3 nucleotide sequence: TGTGCCTGGGACGGGACAGGGGGGACAGATACGCAGTATTTT. Amino acids: CAWDGTGGTDTQYF.

The J gene is TRBJ1-5, the V gene TRBV30, with 7 bases lining up with TRBD1. The CDR3 has 13 residues. From germline, CDR1 is GTSNPN and CDR2 SVGIG (reference sequence). V was pared by 1 base and J by 7 bases, with 4 bases of the junction left unmatched. CDR3 protein: CAWSGTGEQPQHF. In nucleotides, the CDR3 is TGTGCCTGGAGTGGCACAGGGGAACAGCCCCAGCATTTT.

This clone has more than one count but fewer than ten. This chain links TRBV23-1 with TRBJ1-1, with 9 bases fitting TRBD1. TRBV23-1 is identified as an open reading frame with a role that is uncertain. The V gene end was trimmed by 6 bases and the J gene end by 2 bases; junction bases not matched to a gene: 1. This CDR3 has 13 residues. The CDR3 DNA reads TGCGCCAGCAGGGGACAGGGCAACACTGAAGCTTTCTTT. Translating it yields CASRGQGNTEAFF.

The chain uses TRBV30 and TRBJ2-2; D is possibly TRBD2 (6 bases). The germline gives CDR1 GTSNPN, CDR2 SVGIG (reference sequence). Trimming pared 4 bases from V and 6 bases from J, leaving 18 bases between. CDR3 size: 15 residues. CDR3 residues: CAWNLGTPWPGELFF. In nucleotides, the CDR3 is TGTGCCTGGAATCTCGGGACTCCGTGGCCCGGGGAGCTGTTTTTT.

V gene TRBV2 combines with J gene TRBJ2-1; D uncertain. CDR3 length: 11 residues. Trimming pared 6 bases from V and 9 bases from J, leaving 9 bases between. Germline V gene data show CDR1 as SNHLY and CDR2 as FYNNEI. CDR3 nucleotide sequence: TGTGCCAGCAGCCGAGCAACTGAGCAGTTCTTC. Translated, it gives CASSRATEQFF.

The J gene is TRBJ2-3, the V gene TRBV4-3, with TRBD2 matching over 8 bases. The CDR3 extends over 16 amino acids. CDR1 and CDR2 from the germline V gene are LGHNA and YSLEER. Trimming at V came to 0 bases and at J to 2 bases, leaving 4 bases not matched to a gene. For the CDR3, the DNA is TGCGCCAGCAGCCAAGAAGCGGGAGCCGTCACAGATACGCAGTATTTT. Its protein is CASSQEAGAVTDTQYF.

The chain is built from TRBV10-3 and TRBJ2-7, with 9 bases fitting TRBD2. The CDR3 runs to 15 residues. CDR1 is ENHRY, CDR2 SYGVKD, per germline. V shed 0 bases and J 5 bases; nucleotides not matched to a gene: 5. CDR3 protein: CAISESKIAGDEQYF. In DNA form, the CDR3 reads TGTGCCATCAGTGAGTCGAAAATAGCGGGGGACGAGCAGTACTTC.

The J gene is TRBJ2-5, the V gene TRBV6-1; 11 bases map to TRBD2. The V gene's germline CDR1 is MNHNS and CDR2 SASEGT. V dropped 5 bases and J dropped 5; count of bases not matched to a gene: 4. The CDR3 has 14 amino acids. CDR3 nucleotides: TGTGCCAGCAGTCGGACTAGCGGGCGGGAGACCCAGTACTTC. This sequence encodes CASSRTSGRETQYF.

This clone turned up a few times. V usage is TRBV6-4 and J usage is TRBJ1-6; no reliable D call. V lost 0 bases and J 7 bases, leaving 4 bases between the germline ends. Germline V lookup: CDR1 MRHNA, CDR2 SNTAGT. The CDR3 sequence is 13 residues long. DNA for the CDR3: TGTGCCAGCAGTGACTCGACAAATTCACCCCTCCACTTT. Translating gives CASSDSTNSPLHF.

V gene TRBV1 combines with J gene TRBJ2-1; TRBD2 is taken as the D call from the table, unchecked against the DNA. TRBV1 counts as a pseudogene. The CDR3 has 15 amino acids. The CDR3, as DNA: TGCACCAGCAGCCAAGAGGAGGTGGTGTGGAATGAGCAGTTCTTC. Its translation is CTSSQEEVVWNEQFF.

The count of this clone is one. The V call is TRBV27, the J call TRBJ1-4; D might be TRBD1 (5 bases). The V gene's germline CDR1 is MNHEY and CDR2 SMNVEV (reference sequence). V lost 3 bases and J lost 3, with 8 bases in between. CDR3 length: 14 residues. CDR3 in DNA: TGTGCCAGCAGTTTGACAGAGGCTAATGAAAAACTGTTTTTT. It codes for CASSLTEANEKLFF.